The T cell receptor beta chain under discussion was sequenced for a study of OX40 agonist ivuxolimab in advanced cancers. Across the whole study: Three patients, one with hepatocellular carcinoma and two with cutaneous melanoma, responded partially.

Note on this clone: The antigen is unknown.

Sequencing was performed with immunoSEQ multiplex PCR; in TCRdb, only in-frame clones are kept and a portion is missing. The sample lists 76,000 or so clones, around 90% occurring once. The CDR3 spans 17 residues. Germline V gene lookup returns CDR1 GTSNPN and CDR2 SVGIG (reference sequence). With 0 bases removed from V and 0 bases from J, the gap between germline ends came to 15 bases. Points from the study as a whole: More expanded clones were seen, on average, in CD8+ T cells than in CD4+.

This chain connects TRBV30 to TRBJ2-1; D is perhaps TRBD1 or TRBD2 (6 bases each). This receptor was identified in an adult with an advanced solid tumor such as melanoma, head and neck, liver or kidney cancer. The sequenced sample was CD4+ or CD8+ T cells sorted from blood, obtained in a trial of the OX40 agonist ivuxolimab. CDR3 sequence reads: CAWSVIRRGSSYNEQFF. In DNA form, the CDR3 reads TGTGCCTGGAGTGTTATTAGGAGGGGGAGCTCCTACAATGAGCAGTTCTTC.